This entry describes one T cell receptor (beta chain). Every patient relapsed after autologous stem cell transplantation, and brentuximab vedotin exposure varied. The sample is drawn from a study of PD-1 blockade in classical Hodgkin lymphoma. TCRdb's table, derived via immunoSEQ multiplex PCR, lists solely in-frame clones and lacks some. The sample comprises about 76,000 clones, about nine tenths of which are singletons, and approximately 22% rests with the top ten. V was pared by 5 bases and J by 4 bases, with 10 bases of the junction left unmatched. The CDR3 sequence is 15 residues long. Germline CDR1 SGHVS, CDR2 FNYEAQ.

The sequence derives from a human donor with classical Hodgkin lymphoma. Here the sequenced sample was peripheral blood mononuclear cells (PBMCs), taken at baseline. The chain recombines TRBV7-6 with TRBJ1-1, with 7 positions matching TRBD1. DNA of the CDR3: TGTGCCAGCAGCACACAACCAGGGGGAGGCACTGAAGCTTTCTTT. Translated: CASSTQPGGGTEAFF.